The rows below give T cell receptor beta chains drawn from one sample of a study of shared clonotypes between healthy human individuals. Clones were read by immunoSEQ multiplex PCR, and TCRdb kept only the in-frame ones, dropping some. The sample yields 2 million to 3 million clones, roughly 93% seen once. The sequenced sample consisted of naive CD4+ T cells from PBMCs. These receptors were taken from a man between 18 and 29 years old in good health. Some clones in this sample may be carry-over from other donors' samples. The CDR3 runs from the conserved cysteine through the conserved F or W. Fields, in order: clone size, D gene, J gene, V gene, CDR3 DNA, CDR3 protein. A D gene is named only where the DNA matches it firmly. The size field is filled for only some rows; it gives once, few, many or a size class.

NA	TRBD1	TRBJ1-3	TRBV28	TGTGCCAGCAGTTTATTGTCAGGGGGCTCTGGAAACACCATATATTTT	CASSLLSGGSGNTIYF
few	NA	TRBJ1-5	TRBV21-1	TGTGCCAGCAGCAACCGGACCGAAAGGCCCCAGCATTTT	CASSNRTERPQHF
NA	NA	TRBJ2-2	TRBV7-9	TGTGCCAGCAGCTGGGCAGGGTTTTCAACTGGGGAGCTGTTTTTT	CASSWAGFSTGELFF
NA	NA	TRBJ1-1	TRBV27	TGTGCCAGCAGTTTTGGCCGGTTGGGGGGCACTGAAGCTTTCTTT	CASSFGRLGGTEAFF
NA	NA	TRBJ2-4	TRBV7-2	TGTGCCAGCAGCCCGAGGCAGGGCGGCGGCATTCAGTACTTC	CASSPRQGGGIQYF
NA	NA	TRBJ2-5	TRBV29-1	TGCAGCGTTGAAGGGTGGGTGGGGCAAGAGACCCAGTACTTC	CSVEGWVGQETQYF
NA	NA	TRBJ2-1	TRBV2	TGTGCCAGCAGTGAGGCACGATACAATGAGCAGTTCTTC	CASSEARYNEQFF
NA	TRBD2	TRBJ2-7	TRBV7-2	TGTGCCAGCAGCTCTCGACTAGCGGGCTCCTACGAGCAGTACTTC	CASSSRLAGSYEQYF
NA	NA	TRBJ2-7	TRBV5-1	TGCGCCAGCAGCTTGGACAGACCCTACGAGCAGTACTTC	CASSLDRPYEQYF
NA	NA	TRBJ2-3	TRBV7-2	TGTGCCAGCAGCTTAAGGCGGGCAGTCACAGATACGCAGTATTTT	CASSLRRAVTDTQYF
NA	NA	TRBJ1-5	TRBV5-4	TGTGCCAGCAGCTTGGTCCCAGGGTACAATCAGCCCCAGCATTTT	CASSLVPGYNQPQHF
NA	TRBD2	TRBJ2-3	TRBV19	TGTGCCAGTAGCGGACTAGCGGGAGGGGTCACAGATACGCAGTATTTT	CASSGLAGGVTDTQYF
NA	NA	TRBJ2-3	TRBV18	TGTGCCAGCTCACCACTCCGCAGCCTTAGCACAGATACGCAGTATTTT	CASSPLRSLSTDTQYF
NA	TRBD2	TRBJ2-5	TRBV29-1	TGCAGCGCAGTAGCGGGAGGGGGGGAGACCCAGTACTTC	CSAVAGGGETQYF
NA	TRBD2	TRBJ2-5	TRBV28	TGTGCCAGCAGCCCGGGACTAACGGAGACCCAGTACTTC	CASSPGLTETQYF
NA	NA	TRBJ2-7	TRBV4-1	TGCGCCAGCAGGCAACCCGGGAGTAGCTCCTACGAGCAGTACTTC	CASRQPGSSSYEQYF
NA	NA	TRBJ2-6	TRBV5-1	TGCGCCAGCACTGACGGCTCTGGGGCCAACGTCCTGACTTTC	CASTDGSGANVLTF
NA	TRBD1	TRBJ1-5	TRBV19	TGTGCCAGTAGTCGAACCCGGGACAGACGCAATCAGCCCCAGCATTTT	CASSRTRDRRNQPQHF
NA	NA	TRBJ2-5	TRBV2	TGTGCCAGCAGTGATGACATCCAAGAGACCCAGTACTTC	CASSDDIQETQYF
once	NA	TRBJ2-6	TRBV28	TGTGCCAGCAGTTCCCTAAAGGTCGCGGGGGCCAACGTCCTGACTTTC	CASSSLKVAGANVLTF